This entry lists 27 T cell receptor beta chains sequenced from one sample in a study of blood T cell repertoires in COVID-19. The assay was immunoSEQ multiplex PCR, and TCRdb's table has in-frame clones only and misses some. This repertoire shows 45,000 to 50,000 clones, 86% found once; its top ten account for just over 9%. The sample comprised peripheral blood. Receptor source: a human donor in a cohort sampled during active COVID-19.

This chain connects TRBV11-3 to TRBJ2-5; D remains unclear. V was cut by 0 bases and J by 4 bases, with 6 bases left in between. CDR1 SGHNT and CDR2 YENEEA come from the germline V gene. CDR3 length equals 13 residues. The CDR3: CASSLDAGETQYF. In DNA, the CDR3 is TGTGCCAGCAGCTTAGATGCCGGAGAGACCCAGTACTTC.

V gene TRBV9 combines with J gene TRBJ2-5, with D tentatively TRBD1 (6 bases). V lost 6 bases and J lost 3, with 15 bases in between. The length of the CDR3 is 14 residues. Looked up from germline, CDR1 is SGDLS and CDR2 is YYNGEE. CDR3 loop: CASNERSGEETQYF. The CDR3 bases are TGTGCCAGCAACGAAAGATCAGGGGAAGAGACCCAGTACTTC.

The chain links TRBV6-5 to TRBJ2-3; D is ambiguous. V lost 2 bases and J 6 bases, leaving 3 bases between the germline ends. Germline lookup yields CDR1 MNHEY and CDR2 SVGAGI. The CDR3 runs to 11 residues. CDR3 in DNA: TGTGCCAGCAGTTACGCGGATACGCAGTATTTT. Amino acids: CASSYADTQYF.

This chain's CDR3 is CASSLFRGRDTEAFF. CDR3 nucleotide sequence: TGTGCCAGCAGCTTATTCAGGGGGCGCGACACTGAAGCTTTCTTT. The chain links TRBV7-3 to TRBJ1-1; 8 nucleotides match TRBD1. With V trimmed by 2 bases and J by 3 bases, 5 bases remained unmatched. Germline CDR1 and CDR2: SGHTA and FQGTGA. The CDR3 has 15 amino acids. Drawing the rest from reference TRBV7-3 and TRBJ1-1, the complete variable domain is GAGVSQTPSNKVTEKGKYVELRCDPISGHTALYWYRQSLGQGPEFLIYFQGTGAADDSGLPNDRFFAVRPEGSVSTLKIQRTERGDSAVYLCASSLFRGRDTEAFFGQGTRLTVV.

J is TRBJ1-1 and V is TRBV3-1 (or the pseudogene TRBV3-2); tentatively, D is TRBD1 (5 bases). The CDR3 loop spans 14 amino acids. The V end was cut by 1 base, the J end by 4 bases, with 10 bases between. Looked up from germline, CDR1 is LGHDT and CDR2 is YNNKEL (reference sequence). CDR3 in DNA: TGTGCCAGCAGCCAAGGCAGGGTGGGCACTGAAGCTTTCTTT. Encoded protein: CASSQGRVGTEAFF.

The genes are TRBV28 and TRBJ1-2; D might be TRBD1 (6 bases). Germline CDR1 and CDR2: MDHEN and SYDVKM. This CDR3 has 19 amino acids. Trimming took 2 bases from V and 1 from J, leaving 23 bases between them. The CDR3 reads CASSLMYEDRPSINYGYTF. CDR3 bases: TGTGCCAGCAGTTTAATGTATGAGGACAGACCTTCGATTAACTATGGCTACACCTTC.

The chain couples TRBV10-1 to TRBJ2-2; 8 bases line up with TRBD2. J was trimmed by 7 bases and V by 5 bases; bases with no gene match: 9. CDR3 length: 15 amino acids. The germline V gene encodes CDR1 WNHNN and CDR2 SYGVQD (reference sequence). This CDR3 reads CASSSPGLGLGELFF. The CDR3 DNA reads TGCGCCAGCAGTTCACCGGGACTAGGTCTCGGGGAGCTGTTTTTT.

As DNA, the CDR3 is TGTGCCAGCAGCGCGGACAGGACTTACAACTATGGCTACACCTTC. This translates into CASSADRTYNYGYTF. This chain connects TRBV2 to TRBJ1-2, with TRBD1 matching over 7 bases. The germline V gene has CDR1 SNHLY and CDR2 FYNNEI. V dropped 6 bases and J dropped 2; count of bases not matched to a gene: 9. There are 15 residues in the CDR3.

This clone is a singleton in its sample. The chain joins TRBV28 to TRBJ1-2, with D unclear. CDR3 length: 15 residues. In germline, CDR1 is MDHEN, CDR2 SYDVKM. V lost 2 bases, J lost 8 bases, and 18 bases lay in between. DNA for the CDR3: TGTGCCAGCAGTTTAATCGCCCCGGCGGGAGGCGGCTACACCTTC. Translating it yields CASSLIAPAGGGYTF.

The J gene is TRBJ1-5, the V gene TRBV27; D possibly corresponds to TRBD1 (5 bases). From germline, CDR1 is MNHEY and CDR2 SMNVEV (reference sequence). Deletions cut 4 bases from V and 7 bases from J, with 11 bases between. This CDR3 region has 13 residues. The CDR3 DNA reads TGTGCCAGCAGTTCTTGGGGGGGGCAGCCCCAGCATTTT. This sequence encodes CASSSWGGQPQHF.

This chain connects TRBV7-3 to TRBJ2-3, with unresolved D. Germline V gene data show CDR1 as SGHTA and CDR2 as FQGTGA. The CDR3 has 16 amino acids. Trimming shortened V by 4 bases and J by 4 bases, and 18 bases separated the two germline ends. The CDR3, as DNA: TGTGCCAGCAGCTCCCCGGGTAGCCTGAGCTCAGATACGCAGTATTTT. It encodes CASSSPGSLSSDTQYF.

This sequence joins TRBV7-6 and TRBJ2-1; 12 nucleotides agree with TRBD2. The CDR3 has 15 amino acids. Germline V gene lookup returns CDR1 SGHVS and CDR2 FNYEAQ. V shed 1 base, J shed 7 bases, and the junction held 2 bases outside the gene matches. Here the CDR3 reads CASSLELAGGNEQFF. As DNA, the CDR3 is TGTGCCAGCAGCTTAGAACTAGCGGGGGGAAATGAGCAGTTCTTC.

The chain joins TRBV5-1 to TRBJ1-1; D call uncertain. CDR1 and CDR2 from the germline V gene are SGHRS and YFSETQ. Trimming removed 0 bases at V and 5 bases at J, with 5 bases between. The CDR3 contains 12 residues. For the CDR3, the DNA is TGCGCCAGCAGCTTGGGTCGGACTGAAGCTTTCTTT. This gives the protein CASSLGRTEAFF.

The rearrangement links TRBV6-5 to TRBJ2-7; 9 positions match TRBD1. Unmatched junction bases numbered 3, after V lost 6 bases and J lost 3 bases. The CDR3 length is 13 residues. Germline-derived CDR1 and CDR2 are MNHEY and SVGAGI. Here the CDR3 DNA reads TGTGCCAGCAGGCGGGGACAGGGCTACGAGCAGTACTTC. This gives the protein CASRRGQGYEQYF.

This chain joins TRBV25-1 and TRBJ2-3; TRBD2 matches 11 bases. Unmatched junction bases numbered 6, after V lost 4 bases and J lost 6 bases. CDR1 is MGHDK and CDR2 is SYGVNS in the germline V gene. The CDR3 has 15 residues. The CDR3 spells CASSAGLAGGDTQYF. The CDR3 DNA reads TGTGCCAGCAGTGCCGGACTAGCGGGTGGGGATACGCAGTATTTT.

This chain connects TRBV12-3 or TRBV12-4 to TRBJ2-1, with D possibly being TRBD2 (5 bases). Deletions cut 5 bases from V and 10 bases from J, with 15 bases between. The CDR3 runs 13 residues. For the CDR3, the DNA is TGTGCCAGCAGTATCATTAGACGGGAAGAGCAGTTCTTC. It encodes CASSIIRREEQFF.

The chain recombines TRBV9 with TRBJ1-1; D not resolved. Germline V gives CDR1 SGDLS, CDR2 YYNGEE. V was cut by 0 bases and J by 6 bases, with 12 bases left in between. The CDR3 contains 14 residues. CDR3 in amino acids: CASSVGRDGPEAFF. CDR3 in DNA: TGTGCCAGCAGCGTAGGGAGGGATGGGCCTGAAGCTTTCTTT.

The CDR3 DNA sequence: TGTGCCAGCAGCCCCGGACAGGGAGGTGCCTATGGCTACACCTTC. Translated: CASSPGQGGAYGYTF. V and J are TRBV7-2 and TRBJ1-2, with 8 bases identical to TRBD1. Germline V gene lookup returns CDR1 SGHTA and CDR2 FQGNSA. The CDR3 totals 15 residues. The junction had 9 bases not matched to a gene; V was cut back by 5 bases and J by 4 bases.

This CDR3 reads CASRGTSGPYNEQFF. For the CDR3, the DNA is TGTGCCAGCAGGGGGACTAGCGGGCCCTACAATGAGCAGTTCTTC. V is TRBV7-2 and J is TRBJ2-1; 12 bases match TRBD2. The length of the CDR3 is 15 residues. The germline CDR1 and CDR2 sequences are SGHTA and FQGNSA. V gave up 6 bases and J gave up 2 bases; unmatched junction bases: 2.

The chain joins TRBV30 to TRBJ2-3; 10 nucleotides agree with TRBD2. V shed 3 bases and J 7 bases; nucleotides not matched to a gene: 7. This CDR3 is built from 14 residues. Germline assignment: CDR1 GTSNPN and CDR2 SVGIG (reference sequence). The CDR3 here is CAWRKRGGRNTQYF. CDR3 DNA: TGTGCCTGGAGAAAGCGGGGGGGCCGAAATACGCAGTATTTT.

This clone was counted a few times. The gene calls are TRBV7-9 and TRBJ2-2, with 7 nucleotides matching TRBD2. J was trimmed by 6 bases and V by 6 bases; bases with no gene match: 10. Per the germline V gene, CDR1 is SEHNR and CDR2 is FQNEAQ (reference sequence). The CDR3 covers 15 residues. Here the CDR3 DNA reads TGTGCCAGCAGTCTGGGGCTAGCGGAGGCCGGGGAGCTGTTTTTT. This translates into CASSLGLAEAGELFF.

The chain carries TRBV30 and TRBJ1-6; D is unclear. V was pared by 4 bases and J by 10 bases, with 14 bases between. Germline V lookup: CDR1 GTSNPN, CDR2 SVGIG (reference sequence). CDR3 length: 13 amino acids. Here the CDR3 reads CAWTFNDGSPLHF. For the CDR3, the DNA is TGTGCCTGGACCTTCAACGACGGGTCACCCCTCCACTTT.

This chain links TRBV6-5 with TRBJ2-3; TRBD1 matches at 9 bases. The CDR3 sequence is 15 residues long. The V and J ends lost 6 bases and 6 bases, in that order; junction bases with no gene match: 10. The germline gives CDR1 MNHEY, CDR2 SVGAGI. The CDR3 is CASRLDRGSVDTQYF. CDR3 sequence (DNA): TGTGCCAGCAGACTCGACAGGGGGTCCGTCGATACGCAGTATTTT.

The genes are TRBV12-5 and TRBJ2-3; D is perhaps TRBD2 (6 bases). Trimming stripped 1 base from V and 0 bases from J, with 8 bases between. In germline, CDR1 is LGHNT, CDR2 FRNRAP. The CDR3 totals 15 residues. CDR3 loop: CASGLGGASTDTQYF. CDR3 DNA sequence: TGTGCTAGTGGTTTGGGCGGGGCTAGCACAGATACGCAGTATTTT.

The chain combines TRBV6-5 with TRBJ1-6; TRBD1 agrees at 8 bases. The CDR3 covers 16 residues. V shed 0 bases, J shed 5 bases, and the junction held 3 bases outside the gene matches. CDR1 and CDR2 from the germline V gene are MNHEY and SVGAGI. Here the CDR3 DNA reads TGTGCCAGCAGTTACTCGGAGGACAGGGATAATTCACCCCTCCACTTT. Its translation is CASSYSEDRDNSPLHF.

J is TRBJ1-2 and V is TRBV29-1; a possible D gene is TRBD1 (6 bases). Germline CDR1 SQVTM, CDR2 ANQGSEA. The CDR3 runs 14 residues. The V end lost 6 bases, the J end lost 4 bases, and 18 bases lay between the germline ends. The CDR3 here is CSVASQGSGYGYTF. The CDR3 bases are TGCAGCGTCGCCTCGCAGGGGTCAGGCTATGGCTACACCTTC.

The chain carries TRBV2 and TRBJ2-1, with D perhaps matching TRBD2 (6 bases). Germline V CDR1 and CDR2: SNHLY, FYNNEI. This CDR3 is built from 12 residues. Trimming left V 2 bases short and J 10 bases short, with 9 bases between. The CDR3: CASSEWGGEQFF. The CDR3, as DNA: TGTGCCAGCAGTGAATGGGGAGGCGAGCAGTTCTTC.